Listed here are 9 T cell receptor beta chains from one sample, sequenced in a study of T cell responses to AZD1222 COVID-19 vaccine. Using immunoSEQ multiplex PCR, the repertoire was profiled, and TCRdb retains in-frame clones only, with some absent. The sample records about 120,000 clones, more than 75% being singletons. The sample in question was peripheral blood, obtained on day 0 of AZD1222 vaccination. These receptors came from an adult in good health.

The chain recombines TRBV6-5 with TRBJ2-7, with TRBD2 as a possible D gene (6 bases). The ends were cut back, 6 bases at V and 3 bases at J, with 12 bases in the middle. This CDR3 is 13 amino acids long. Germline-derived CDR1 and CDR2 are MNHEY and SVGAGI. The CDR3 region is CASRRKGGYEQYF. The CDR3 DNA follows: TGTGCCAGCAGGAGGAAGGGAGGCTACGAGCAGTACTTC.

The gene calls are TRBV6-4 and TRBJ1-5; 7 positions match TRBD1. In germline, CDR1 is MRHNA, CDR2 SNTAGT. The CDR3 has 15 residues. The V segment lost 9 bases and the J segment 2 bases; nucleotides outside the gene matches: 10. The CDR3, as DNA: TGTGCCAGTGCCGGGAGGGGGCAACGCAATCAGCCCCAGCATTTT. Translation gives CASAGRGQRNQPQHF.

Note on this clone: Different DNA sequences within this sample yield the same CDR3. This rearrangement joins TRBV18 to TRBJ1-1; D is undetermined. From germline, CDR1 is KGHSH and CDR2 LQKENI. This CDR3 has 11 amino acids. V lost 3 bases, J lost 1 base, and 0 bases lay in between. For the CDR3, the DNA is TGTGCCAGCTCACCGAACACTGAAGCTTTCTTT. This sequence encodes CASSPNTEAFF.

The rearrangement joins TRBV5-1 to TRBJ2-1; 7 bases map to TRBD1. With V trimmed by 4 bases and J by 8 bases, 3 bases remained unmatched. Germline V gives CDR1 SGHRS, CDR2 YFSETQ. The CDR3 totals 12 residues. CDR3 DNA sequence: TGCGCCAGCAGCCAAGGACAGGATGAGCAGTTCTTC. Translation gives CASSQGQDEQFF. The entire variable domain, with the rest obtained from reference TRBV5-1 and TRBJ2-1, is as follows: KAGVTQTPRYLIKTRGQQVTLSCSPISGHRSVSWYQQTPGQGLQFLFEYFSETQRNKGNFPGRFSGRQFSNSRSEMNVSTLELGDSALYLCASSQGQDEQFFGPGTRLTVL.

The gene calls are TRBV15 and TRBJ1-3; no firm D call. V was clipped by 8 bases and J by 0 bases, with 8 bases between them. CDR1 and CDR2 (germline): LNHNV, YYDKDF (reference sequence). This CDR3 has 13 amino acids. The CDR3 reads CATRTISGNTIYF. In nucleotides, the CDR3 is TGTGCCACCCGAACAATCTCTGGAAACACCATATATTTT. The full variable domain, in which reference TRBV15 and TRBJ1-3 provide the parts outside the CDR3, is DAMVIQNPRYQVTQFGKPVTLSCSQTLNHNVMYWYQQKSSQAPKLLFHYYDKDFNNEADTPDNFQSRRPNTSFCFLDIRSPGLGDTAMYLCATRTISGNTIYFGEGSWLTVV.

This clone was recorded only once. V is TRBV6-6 and J is TRBJ1-2; 9 bases match TRBD1. J was trimmed by 8 bases and V by 6 bases; bases with no gene match: 7. Germline CDR1 reads MNHNY; CDR2 reads SVGAGI (reference sequence). The CDR3 sequence is 13 residues long. In nucleotides, the CDR3 is TGTGCCAGCAGAGAACAGGGGGCCCAGGGCTACACCTTC. It translates to CASREQGAQGYTF.

This chain links TRBV4-2 with TRBJ1-2, with a possible D match to TRBD1 (5 bases). This CDR3 has 13 residues. Trimming removed 0 bases at V and 8 bases at J, with 10 bases between. Germline V gene data show CDR1 as LGHNA and CDR2 as YNFKEQ. The CDR3 sequence is CASSQDRAGGYTF. CDR3 bases: TGTGCCAGCAGCCAAGACAGGGCCGGCGGCTACACCTTC.

The V call is TRBV5-1, the J call TRBJ2-3, with TRBD1 matching 7 bases. The V gene's germline CDR1 is SGHRS and CDR2 YFSETQ. CDR3 length: 13 amino acids. After removal of 4 bases from V and 6 bases from J, the junction contained 5 bases not matched to a gene. The CDR3 protein is CASSNRGKDTQYF. The CDR3 DNA reads TGCGCCAGCAGCAACAGGGGCAAGGATACGCAGTATTTT.

The chain recombines TRBV5-1 with TRBJ2-5; D is unclear. The CDR3 is made up of 13 amino acids. With 1 base removed from V and 4 bases from J, the gap between germline ends came to 8 bases. From germline, CDR1 is SGHRS and CDR2 YFSETQ. CDR3: CASSLNGLETQYF. For the CDR3, the DNA is TGCGCCAGCAGCTTGAATGGTTTAGAGACCCAGTACTTC.